This T cell receptor beta chain was profiled in a study of shared clonotypes between healthy human individuals. Cells designated naive CD8 were CD45RO-negative and were positively selected for CCR7, with terminally differentiated effector memory CD45RA+ cells excluded. Assay: immunoSEQ multiplex PCR; the TCRdb copy retains only in-frame clones and omits some. This sample has 2 million to 2.5 million clones; more than 85% occur once, and the top ten carry under 2%. V was pared by 4 bases and J by 4 bases, with 28 bases between. The CDR3 contains 19 residues. Germline CDR1 and CDR2: MDHEN and SYDVKM. The sequenced material came from naive CD8+ T cells from PBMCs. The chain joins TRBV28 to TRBJ2-5; the D gene is possibly TRBD1 (6 bases). The receptor was derived from a young man in good health. Some clones in this sample may be carry-over from other donors' samples. The CDR3 nucleotides are TGTGCCAGCAGTTCCGAGGCGAACGTGCTTTGGGGGCAAGGAGAGACCCAGTACTTC. Its protein product is CASSSEANVLWGQGETQYF.